The next 4 T cell receptor beta chains were all read from a single sample in a study of blood T cell repertoires in COVID-19. Produced via immunoSEQ multiplex PCR; TCRdb's table is partial and in-frame only. The sample lists fewer than 85,000 clones, around four fifths occurring once. The sequencing sample was made of peripheral blood. Receptors originate from a woman aged 60-70 years with acute or convalescent COVID-19.

The V gene is TRBV6-5, the J gene TRBJ1-5; D perhaps matches TRBD1 (6 bases). Between the trimmed V and J ends, which lost 2 bases and 5 bases, there was a span of 10 bases. This CDR3 has 14 residues. The V gene's germline CDR1 is MNHEY and CDR2 SVGAGI. CDR3 DNA sequence: TGTGCCAGCAGTTACGCGGGGGGCCATCAGCCCCAGCATTTT. It codes for CASSYAGGHQPQHF.

V is TRBV12-3 or TRBV12-4 and J is TRBJ1-1, with D uncertain. V lost 3 bases to trimming and J lost 9 bases, with 8 bases between them. The CDR3 is made up of 11 amino acids. CDR3 in amino acids: CASSFGRKAFF. The CDR3, as DNA: TGTGCCAGCAGTTTTGGGCGTAAAGCTTTCTTT.

CDR3 in amino acids: CASSGRGPGQPQHF. CDR3 nucleotides: TGTGCCAGCAGCGGCAGGGGGCCAGGACAGCCCCAGCATTTT. The chain combines TRBV5-5 with TRBJ1-5, with 8 bases matching TRBD1. CDR1 is SGHKS, CDR2 YYEKEE, per germline (reference sequence). J was trimmed by 7 bases and V by 4 bases; bases with no gene match: 7. The CDR3 has 14 amino acids. Looking up the rest from reference TRBV5-5 and TRBJ1-5 gives the full variable domain: DAGVTQSPTHLIKTRGQQVTLRCSPISGHKSVSWYQQVLGQGPQFIFQYYEKEERGRGNFPDRFSARQFPNYSSELNVNALLLGDSALYLCASSGRGPGQPQHFGDGTRLSIL.

The V gene is TRBV24-1, the J gene TRBJ1-1; tentatively, D is TRBD1 (5 bases). Germline CDR1 and CDR2: KGHDR and SFDVKD. CDR3 length: 16 residues. Deletions cut 2 bases from V and 0 bases from J, with 12 bases between. CDR3 loop: CATSDSPGVMNTEAFF. CDR3 in DNA: TGTGCCACCAGTGATTCCCCGGGGGTAATGAACACTGAAGCTTTCTTT.